The present T cell receptor beta chain was sequenced within a study of blood T cell repertoires in COVID-19. Sequencing was performed with immunoSEQ multiplex PCR; in TCRdb, only in-frame clones are kept and a portion is missing. The sample shows approximately 270,000 clones, nearly 90% of them seen only once. Germline CDR1 reads MNHEY; CDR2 reads SVGAGI. The CDR3 consists of 15 residues. V lost 1 base, J lost 5 bases, and 7 bases stayed unmatched. The specimen sequenced was PBMCs or T cells enriched from blood (not recorded which). The chain joins TRBV6-5 to TRBJ2-7; 8 bases map to TRBD1. The source of this sequence is an older woman who had recovered from COVID-19. The DNA of the CDR3 is TGTGCCAGCAGTTACTTCCGAACAGGGGGACACGAGCAGTACTTC. Translation: CASSYFRTGGHEQYF.